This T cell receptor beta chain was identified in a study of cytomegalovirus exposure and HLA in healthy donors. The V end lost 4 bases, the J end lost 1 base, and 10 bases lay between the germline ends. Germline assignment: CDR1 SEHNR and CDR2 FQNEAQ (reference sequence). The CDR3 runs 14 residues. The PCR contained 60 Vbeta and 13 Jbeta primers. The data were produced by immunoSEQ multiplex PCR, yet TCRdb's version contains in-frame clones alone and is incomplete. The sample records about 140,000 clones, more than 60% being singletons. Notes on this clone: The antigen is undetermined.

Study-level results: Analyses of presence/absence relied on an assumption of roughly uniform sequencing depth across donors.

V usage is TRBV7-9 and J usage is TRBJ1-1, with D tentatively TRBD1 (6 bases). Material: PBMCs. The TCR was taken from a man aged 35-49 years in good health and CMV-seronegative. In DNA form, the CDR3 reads TGTGCCAGCAGCTCAGGGGCAGCGAACACTGAAGCTTTCTTT. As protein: CASSSGAANTEAFF.